This T cell receptor (beta chain) was documented in a study of blood T cell repertoires in COVID-19. Study-level background: From the United States, Italy and Spain came samples of acute and convalescent COVID-19. PBMCs, B-cell-depleted T cells, or T cells were the source of the cDNA or gDNA that made up the material.

Trimming stripped 4 bases from V and 1 base from J, with 10 bases between. This CDR3 contains 15 residues. CDR1 and CDR2 (germline): SNHLY, FYNNEI. Per the authors' pipeline: Amplification of reference gene primers was used by the study to estimate nucleated cell counts. Generated by immunoSEQ multiplex PCR, the TCRdb table keeps only in-frame clones and is missing some. V, J and clone size reflect that table, while D and trimming were determined from the DNA. The data show 110,000 or so clones, around 84% seen once. This TCR was recovered from an elderly woman with active or convalescent COVID-19. Specimen: peripheral blood. The chain joins TRBV2 to TRBJ2-2; no definite D call. The CDR3 DNA reads TGTGCCAGCAGTGCACCCGGCGGGAACACCGGGGAGCTGTTTTTT. This encodes CASSAPGGNTGELFF.